This TCR beta chain derives from a study of human T cells and chemical hapten exposure. Notes on the study in general: High-frequency TCRs, those above 1 in 1000, stayed the same after DPC sensitization.

The library gave individual cDNA molecules unique molecular identifiers. In the authors' methods: Counting gave a median of around 96,000 TCRs per sample, with values ranging from about 23,224 to 750,000. TCRdb re-derived calls from the RACE reads in MiXCR, one entry per CDR3 protein. TCRdb assigned the V and J calls; the authors' analysis was not used. The sample lists 80,000 to 100,000 distinct CDR3 sequences, just under 9% seen once, with 2.9% in the top ten. As for time point: healthy volunteer bleed at 2 weeks. The total RNA was obtained from whole blood that was not fractionated. Looked up from germline, CDR1 is SGHVS and CDR2 is FNYEAQ. The CDR3 extends over 13 amino acids. A word on this clonotype: The antigen is not known. Compared with germline, one end of the junction differs, possibly owing to a read error.

The chain joins TRBV7-6 to TRBJ2-2, with D perhaps matching TRBD2 (5 bases). The sequence derives from a female donor in good health. Some clones in this sample may be carry-over from other donors' samples. Material: whole blood. CDR3 sequence: CASSPPLTGEMFF. For the CDR3, the DNA is TGTGCCAGCAGCCCCCCTCTCACCGGGGAGATGTTTTTT. Together with reference TRBV7-6 and TRBJ2-2, the CDR3 gives the full variable domain: GAGVSQSPRYKVTKRGQDVALRCDPISGHVSLYWYRQALGQGPEFLTYFNYEAQQDKSGLPNDRFSAERPEGSISTLTIQRTEQRDSAMYRCASSPPLTGEMFFGEGSRLTVL.